These T cell receptor beta chains were read from a single sample in a study of cytotoxic CD8 clonotypes in ibrutinib-treated CLL. TCRdb's table, derived via immunoSEQ multiplex PCR, lists solely in-frame clones and lacks some. This sample has about 25,000 clones, with approximately 67% found just once. Material: PBMCs, obtained at disease progression, from a patient treated with ibrutinib. The receptor source for this set is a human donor with chronic lymphocytic leukemia. Both conserved end residues are part of each CDR3. The D gene is left open where the match is weak. Clone size, where shown, is once, few, many, or a class for clones that have expanded.

TRBV5-4	TRBJ2-3	.	14	.	CASSSQQGRDTQYF	TGTGCCAGCAGCTCCCAACAGGGTAGAGATACGCAGTATTTT
TRBV4-2	TRBJ1-2	.	15	.	CASSQEHSENRGYTF	TGTGCCAGCAGCCAAGAACACTCTGAAAATCGGGGCTACACCTTC
TRBV27	TRBJ2-2	.	19	.	CASAVTVSFTGKKTGELFF	TGTGCCAGCGCCGTCACCGTGAGTTTTACGGGGAAAAAGACCGGGGAGCTGTTTTTT
TRBV5-1	TRBJ2-7	.	15	.	CASSSLPGNIYEQYF	TGCGCCAGCAGCTCTCTCCCGGGAAACATCTACGAGCAGTACTTC
TRBV5-1	TRBJ2-7	.	13	.	CASSLTGYHEQYF	TGCGCCAGCAGCTTGACAGGGTACCACGAGCAGTACTTC
TRBV5-1	TRBJ1-3	.	11	.	CASSPGNTIYF	TGCGCCAGCAGCCCAGGAAACACCATATATTTT
TRBV6-5	TRBJ2-2	.	13	.	CASSPGNTGELFF	TGTGCCAGCAGTCCAGGGAACACCGGGGAGCTGTTTTTT
TRBV27	TRBJ2-1	few	16	TRBD2	CASSLLGGGPYNEQFF	TGTGCCAGCAGTTTATTAGGCGGGGGACCCTACAATGAGCAGTTCTTC
TRBV4-2	TRBJ1-2	.	15	TRBD1	CASSRSRDSLNGYTF	TGTGCCAGCAGCCGCAGCCGGGACAGTTTAAATGGCTACACCTTC
TRBV7-2	TRBJ2-5	.	13	TRBD1	CASRIDRAKTQYF	TGTGCCAGCAGGATAGACAGGGCAAAGACCCAGTACTTC
TRBV9	TRBJ2-5	few	16	TRBD2	CASSAGLAGSWETQYF	TGTGCCAGCAGCGCCGGACTAGCGGGGTCGTGGGAGACCCAGTACTTC
TRBV12-5	TRBJ2-6	.	18	.	CASGHRNAGQSRANVLTF	TGTGCTAGTGGTCACCGAAATGCAGGACAAAGTCGGGCCAACGTCCTGACTTTC
TRBV6-5	TRBJ1-2	.	14	.	CASSYSGANYGYTF	TGTGCCAGCAGTTACTCCGGTGCGAACTATGGCTACACCTTC
TRBV11-2	TRBJ1-1	.	13	.	CASSLWLGTEAFF	TGTGCCAGCAGCTTATGGTTGGGGACTGAAGCTTTCTTT
TRBV7-9	TRBJ2-1	.	13	.	CASSLAGWDEQFF	TGTGCCAGCAGCTTGGCAGGGTGGGATGAGCAGTTCTTC
TRBV6-1	TRBJ2-1	few	11	.	CASRRTGIEFF	TGTGCCAGCAGGCGAACAGGGATCGAGTTCTTC
TRBV5-6	TRBJ1-6	.	16	.	CASSLQGSSQNSPLHF	TGTGCCAGCAGCCTACAGGGATCCAGCCAAAATTCACCCCTCCACTTT
TRBV29-1	TRBJ2-6	.	16	TRBD2	CSVGQRGTSGANVLTF	TGCAGCGTTGGACAGCGGGGCACCTCTGGGGCCAACGTCCTGACTTTC
TRBV19	TRBJ2-2	few	14	.	CASSPNAGTGELFF	TGTGCCAGTAGTCCCAATGCCGGCACCGGGGAGCTGTTTTTT
TRBV7-9	TRBJ1-1	.	15	.	CASSLGGGLGTEAFF	TGTGCCAGCAGCCTCGGGGGGGGGCTGGGCACTGAAGCTTTCTTT
TRBV2	TRBJ1-2	.	11	.	CASSPGHKLTF	TGTGCCAGCAGTCCTGGGCACAAGCTCACCTTC
TRBV6-5	TRBJ2-5	.	14	.	CASSYSRGGETQYF	TGTGCCAGCAGTTACTCGAGGGGGGGAGAGACCCAGTACTTC
TRBV7-9	TRBJ1-6	.	14	TRBD1	CASSLGTGNSPLHF	TGTGCCAGCAGCTTAGGGACAGGGAATTCACCCCTCCACTTT
TRBV2	TRBJ1-1	.	11	.	CASTANTEAFF	TGTGCCAGCACCGCCAACACTGAAGCTTTCTTT
TRBV11-2	TRBJ2-3	.	13	.	CASSLAGPDTQYF	TGTGCCAGCAGCCTCGCGGGGCCGGATACGCAGTATTTT
TRBV5-1	TRBJ1-2	few	13	TRBD1	CASKGTGAGGYTF	TGCGCCAGCAAGGGGACAGGGGCGGGCGGTTACACCTTC
TRBV7-9	TRBJ1-4	.	15	.	CASSPEDRLNEKLFF	TGTGCCAGCAGCCCAGAGGACAGACTTAATGAAAAACTGTTTTTT
TRBV19	TRBJ1-6	.	14	TRBD1	CASTGDRYNSPLHF	TGTGCCAGTACCGGGGACAGATACAATTCACCCCTCCACTTT
TRBV7-3	TRBJ2-6	.	13	.	CASSLFGANVLTF	TGTGCCAGCAGCCTTTTTGGGGCCAACGTCCTGACTTTC
TRBV9	TRBJ2-7	.	15	TRBD1	CASSVLAGGSYEQYF	TGTGCCAGCAGCGTCTTGGCAGGGGGCAGTTACGAGCAGTACTTC
TRBV27	TRBJ2-7	.	13	TRBD1	CASWTGAVSEQYF	TGTGCCAGTTGGACAGGGGCAGTAAGTGAGCAGTACTTC
TRBV5-4	TRBJ2-4	.	15	TRBD2	CASSWGGTPKNIQYF	TGTGCCAGCAGCTGGGGGGGGACTCCCAAAAACATTCAGTACTTC
TRBV7-9	TRBJ1-2	few	15	.	CASSLGLMAGGGYTF	TGTGCCAGCAGCTTAGGACTGATGGCCGGAGGGGGCTACACCTTC
TRBV7-9	TRBJ1-2	.	19	TRBD1	CASSLAPGTGLSYGYGYTF	TGTGCCAGCAGCTTAGCCCCCGGGACAGGGTTGTCTTATGGCTATGGCTACACCTTC
TRBV5-6	TRBJ1-1	.	14	.	CASSLRRLNTEAFF	TGTGCCAGCAGCTTGCGCCGGCTGAACACTGAAGCTTTCTTT
TRBV10-3	TRBJ1-2	.	17	TRBD1	CAISEGGDSSADYGYTF	TGTGCCATCAGTGAGGGGGGGGACAGCTCTGCAGACTATGGCTACACCTTC
TRBV2	TRBJ2-5	.	15	.	CASSEGGLHQETQYF	TGTGCCAGCAGTGAGGGGGGCCTACACCAAGAGACCCAGTACTTC
TRBV7-3	TRBJ1-1	.	13	.	CASSPRGAAEAFF	TGTGCCAGCAGCCCCAGGGGCGCGGCTGAAGCTTTCTTT
TRBV27	TRBJ1-1	.	11	.	CAGRTNTEAFF	TGTGCCGGACGGACGAACACTGAAGCTTTCTTT
TRBV4-2	TRBJ1-2	.	16	TRBD1	CASSQDPSETGNGYTF	TGTGCCAGCAGCCAAGATCCCTCAGAGACAGGGAATGGCTACACCTTC
TRBV30	TRBJ2-3	.	13	.	CAWSVESTDTQYF	TGTGCCTGGAGTGTAGAGTCCACAGATACGCAGTATTTT
TRBV9	TRBJ2-2	.	15	TRBD2	CASSLRGGGTGELFF	TGTGCCAGCAGCCTCCGGGGGGGCGGCACCGGGGAGCTGTTTTTT